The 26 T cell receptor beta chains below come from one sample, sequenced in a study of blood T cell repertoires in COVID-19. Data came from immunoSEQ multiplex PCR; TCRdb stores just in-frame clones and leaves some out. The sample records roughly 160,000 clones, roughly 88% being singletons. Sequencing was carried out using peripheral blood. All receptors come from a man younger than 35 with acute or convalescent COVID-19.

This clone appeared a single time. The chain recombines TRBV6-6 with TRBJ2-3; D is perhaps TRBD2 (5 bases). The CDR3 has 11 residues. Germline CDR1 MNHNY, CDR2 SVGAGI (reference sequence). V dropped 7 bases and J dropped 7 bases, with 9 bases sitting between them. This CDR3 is CASISGNTQYF. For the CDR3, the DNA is TGTGCCAGCATCTCGGGGAATACGCAGTATTTT.

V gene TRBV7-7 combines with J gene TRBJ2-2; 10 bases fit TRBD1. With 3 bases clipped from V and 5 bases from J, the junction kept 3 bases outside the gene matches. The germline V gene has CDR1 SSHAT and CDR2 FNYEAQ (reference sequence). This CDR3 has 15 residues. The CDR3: CASSFRTGGTGELFF. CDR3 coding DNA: TGTGCCAGCAGCTTCCGGACAGGGGGAACCGGGGAGCTGTTTTTT. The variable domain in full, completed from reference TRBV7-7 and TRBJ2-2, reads GAGVSQSPRYKVTKRGQDVTLRCDPISSHATLYWYQQALGQGPEFLTYFNYEAQPDKSGLPSDRFSAERPEGSISTLTIQRTEQRDSAMYRCASSFRTGGTGELFFGEGSRLTVL.

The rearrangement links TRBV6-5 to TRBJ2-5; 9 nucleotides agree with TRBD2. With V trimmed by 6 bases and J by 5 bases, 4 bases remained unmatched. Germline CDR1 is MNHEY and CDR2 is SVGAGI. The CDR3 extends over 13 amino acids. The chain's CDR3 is CASRVAGAETQYF. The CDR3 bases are TGTGCCAGCAGGGTAGCGGGGGCCGAGACCCAGTACTTC.

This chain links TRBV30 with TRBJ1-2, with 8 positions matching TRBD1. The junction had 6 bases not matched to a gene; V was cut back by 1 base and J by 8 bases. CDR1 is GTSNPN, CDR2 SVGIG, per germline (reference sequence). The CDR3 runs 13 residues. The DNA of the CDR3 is TGTGCCTGGAGTGCAGGGGGCGCGTCAGGCTACACCTTC. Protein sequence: CAWSAGGASGYTF.

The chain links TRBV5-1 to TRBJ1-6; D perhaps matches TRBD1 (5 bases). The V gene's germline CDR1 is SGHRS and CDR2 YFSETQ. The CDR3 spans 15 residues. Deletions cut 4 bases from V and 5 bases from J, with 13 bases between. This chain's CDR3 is CASSGDLPNNSPLHF. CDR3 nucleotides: TGCGCCAGCAGCGGGGACTTGCCGAATAATTCACCCCTCCACTTT.

The CDR3 protein is CASSLRQGKFYEQYF. In DNA form, the CDR3 reads TGCGCCAGCAGCCTACGACAGGGGAAGTTCTACGAGCAGTACTTC. The chain joins TRBV5-1 to TRBJ2-7; TRBD1 matches at 8 bases. This CDR3 contains 15 residues. Germline trimming cut 4 bases from V and 3 bases from J; bases unmatched to any gene: 9. The germline V gene encodes CDR1 SGHRS and CDR2 YFSETQ.

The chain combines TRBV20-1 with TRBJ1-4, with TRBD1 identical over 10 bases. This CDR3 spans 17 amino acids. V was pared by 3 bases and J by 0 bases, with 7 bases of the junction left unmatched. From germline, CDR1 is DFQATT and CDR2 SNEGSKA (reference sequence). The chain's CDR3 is CSASDRGRSPTNEKLFF. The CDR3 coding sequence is TGCAGTGCTAGTGACAGGGGGCGATCCCCAACTAATGAAAAACTGTTTTTT.

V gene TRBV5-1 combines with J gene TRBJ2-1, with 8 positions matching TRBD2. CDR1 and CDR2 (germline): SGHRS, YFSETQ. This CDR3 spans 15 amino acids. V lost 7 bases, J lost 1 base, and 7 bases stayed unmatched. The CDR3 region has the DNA TGCGCCAGCCAAAAATTAGCGGGGTCCTACAATGAGCAGTTCTTC. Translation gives CASQKLAGSYNEQFF.

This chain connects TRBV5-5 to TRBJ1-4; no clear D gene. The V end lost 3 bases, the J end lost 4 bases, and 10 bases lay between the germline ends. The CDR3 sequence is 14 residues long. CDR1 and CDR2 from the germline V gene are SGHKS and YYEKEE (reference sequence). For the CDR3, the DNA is TGTGCCAGCAGCTCTATTCCGGGTAATGAAAAACTGTTTTTT. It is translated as CASSSIPGNEKLFF.

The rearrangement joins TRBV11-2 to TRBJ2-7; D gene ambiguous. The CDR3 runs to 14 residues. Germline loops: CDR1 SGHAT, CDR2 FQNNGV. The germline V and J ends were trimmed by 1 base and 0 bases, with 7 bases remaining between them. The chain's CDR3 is CASSLGGTSYEQYF. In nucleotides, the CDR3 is TGTGCCAGCAGCTTAGGTGGCACCTCCTACGAGCAGTACTTC. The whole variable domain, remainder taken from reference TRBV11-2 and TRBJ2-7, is EAGVAQSPRYKIIEKRQSVAFWCNPISGHATLYWYQQILGQGPKLLIQFQNNGVVDDSQLPKDRFSAERLKGVDSTLKIQPAKLEDSAVYLCASSLGGTSYEQYFGPGTRLTVT.

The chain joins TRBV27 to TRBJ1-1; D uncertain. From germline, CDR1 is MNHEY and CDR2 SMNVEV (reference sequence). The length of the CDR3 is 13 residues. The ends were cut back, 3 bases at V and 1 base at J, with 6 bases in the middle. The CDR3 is CASSFRENTEAFF. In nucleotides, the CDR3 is TGTGCCAGCAGTTTCCGGGAGAACACTGAAGCTTTCTTT.

CDR3 residues: CASSFLPPGQGASYNSPLHF. CDR3 bases: TGTGCCAGCAGCTTTCTACCTCCGGGACAGGGTGCGTCCTATAATTCACCCCTCCACTTT. V and J are TRBV27 and TRBJ1-6; 9 nucleotides agree with TRBD1. The trim removed 6 bases at V and 1 base at J, leaving 16 bases unmatched. Germline-derived CDR1 and CDR2 are MNHEY and SMNVEV (reference sequence). This CDR3 region has 20 residues.

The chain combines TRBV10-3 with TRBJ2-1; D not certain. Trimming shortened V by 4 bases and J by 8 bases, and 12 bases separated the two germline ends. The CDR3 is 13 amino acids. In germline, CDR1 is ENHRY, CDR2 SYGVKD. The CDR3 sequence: CAISAKPGDEQFF. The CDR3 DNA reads TGTGCCATCAGTGCGAAACCGGGTGATGAGCAGTTCTTC.

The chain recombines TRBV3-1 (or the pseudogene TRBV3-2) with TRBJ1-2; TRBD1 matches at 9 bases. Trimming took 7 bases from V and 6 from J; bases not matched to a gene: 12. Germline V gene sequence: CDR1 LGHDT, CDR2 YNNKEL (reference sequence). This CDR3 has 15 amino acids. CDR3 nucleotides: TGTGCCAGCACTCAAGGGGACAGGGTCACAAATGGCTACACCTTC. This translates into CASTQGDRVTNGYTF.

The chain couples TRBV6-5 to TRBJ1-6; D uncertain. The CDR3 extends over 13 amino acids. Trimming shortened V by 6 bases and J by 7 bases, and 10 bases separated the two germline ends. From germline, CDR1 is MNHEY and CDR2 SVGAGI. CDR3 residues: CASSNVANSPLHF. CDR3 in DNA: TGTGCCAGCAGCAACGTAGCCAATTCACCCCTCCACTTT.

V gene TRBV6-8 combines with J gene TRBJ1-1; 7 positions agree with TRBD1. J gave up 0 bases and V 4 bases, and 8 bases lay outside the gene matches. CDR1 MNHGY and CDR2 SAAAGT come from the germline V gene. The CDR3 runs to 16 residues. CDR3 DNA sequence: TGTGCCAGCAGTTGCATCAAGACAGGGTTGAACACTGAAGCTTTCTTT. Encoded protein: CASSCIKTGLNTEAFF.

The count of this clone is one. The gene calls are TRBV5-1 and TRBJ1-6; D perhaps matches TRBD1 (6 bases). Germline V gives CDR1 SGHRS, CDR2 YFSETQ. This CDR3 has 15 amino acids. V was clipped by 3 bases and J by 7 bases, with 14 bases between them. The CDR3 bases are TGCGCCAGCAGCTATAGGACAGCGGAAAATTCACCCCTCCACTTT. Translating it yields CASSYRTAENSPLHF.

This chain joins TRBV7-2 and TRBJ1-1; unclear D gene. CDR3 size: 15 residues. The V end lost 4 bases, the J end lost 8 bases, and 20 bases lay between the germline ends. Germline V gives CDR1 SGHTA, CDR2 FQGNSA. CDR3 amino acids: CASSSRSQYSPEAFF. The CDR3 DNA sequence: TGTGCCAGCAGCTCACGGTCCCAATATTCGCCCGAAGCTTTCTTT.

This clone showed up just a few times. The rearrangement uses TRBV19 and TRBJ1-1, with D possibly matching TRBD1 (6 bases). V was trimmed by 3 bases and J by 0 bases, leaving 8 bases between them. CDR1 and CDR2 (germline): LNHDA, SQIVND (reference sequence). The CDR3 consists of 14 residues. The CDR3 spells CASSISGVNTEAFF. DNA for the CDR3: TGTGCCAGTAGTATTTCAGGGGTGAACACTGAAGCTTTCTTT.

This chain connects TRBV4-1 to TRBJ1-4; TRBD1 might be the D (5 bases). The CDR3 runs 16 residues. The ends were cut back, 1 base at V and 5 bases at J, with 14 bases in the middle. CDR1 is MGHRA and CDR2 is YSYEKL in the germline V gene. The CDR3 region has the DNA TGCGCCAGCAGCCAAGGGGGGGTCGCATTAAATGAAAAACTGTTTTTT. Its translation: CASSQGGVALNEKLFF.

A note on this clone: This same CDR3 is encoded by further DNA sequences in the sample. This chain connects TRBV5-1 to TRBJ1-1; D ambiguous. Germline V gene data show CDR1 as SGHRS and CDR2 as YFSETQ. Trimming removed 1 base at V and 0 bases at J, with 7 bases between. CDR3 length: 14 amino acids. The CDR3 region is CASSLTVMNTEAFF. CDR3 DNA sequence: TGCGCCAGCAGCTTGACGGTTATGAACACTGAAGCTTTCTTT.

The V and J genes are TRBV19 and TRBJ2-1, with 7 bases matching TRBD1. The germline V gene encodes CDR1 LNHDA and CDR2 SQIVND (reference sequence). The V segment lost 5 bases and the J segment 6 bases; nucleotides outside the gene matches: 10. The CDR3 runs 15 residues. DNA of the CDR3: TGTGCCAGTAGTCCAGGGACAGCGAACACCAATGAGCAGTTCTTC. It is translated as CASSPGTANTNEQFF.

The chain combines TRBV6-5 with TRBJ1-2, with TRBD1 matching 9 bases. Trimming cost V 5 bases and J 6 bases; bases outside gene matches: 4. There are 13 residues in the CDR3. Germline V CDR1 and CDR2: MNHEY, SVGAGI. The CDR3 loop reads CASSPTGGNGYTF. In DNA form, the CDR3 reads TGTGCCAGCAGTCCGACAGGGGGAAATGGCTACACCTTC.

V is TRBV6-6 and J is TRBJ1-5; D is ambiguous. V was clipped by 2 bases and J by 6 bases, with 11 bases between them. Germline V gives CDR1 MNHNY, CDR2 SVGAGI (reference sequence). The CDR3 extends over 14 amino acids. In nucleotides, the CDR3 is TGTGCCAGCAGTTACATGGGAGTAGTTCAGCCCCAGCATTTT. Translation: CASSYMGVVQPQHF.

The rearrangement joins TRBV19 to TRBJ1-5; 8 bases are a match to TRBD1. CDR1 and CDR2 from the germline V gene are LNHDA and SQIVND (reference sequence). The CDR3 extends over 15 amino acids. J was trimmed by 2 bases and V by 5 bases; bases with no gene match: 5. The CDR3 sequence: CASSPGQGRNQPQHF. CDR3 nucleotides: TGTGCCAGTAGTCCCGGACAGGGTCGCAATCAGCCCCAGCATTTT.

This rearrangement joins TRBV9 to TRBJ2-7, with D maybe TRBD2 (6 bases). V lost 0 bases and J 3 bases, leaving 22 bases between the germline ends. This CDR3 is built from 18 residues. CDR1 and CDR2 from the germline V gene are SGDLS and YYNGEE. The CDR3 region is CASSVGGDNRDVSYEQYF. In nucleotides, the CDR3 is TGTGCCAGCAGCGTAGGCGGGGATAACCGGGACGTAAGCTACGAGCAGTACTTC.